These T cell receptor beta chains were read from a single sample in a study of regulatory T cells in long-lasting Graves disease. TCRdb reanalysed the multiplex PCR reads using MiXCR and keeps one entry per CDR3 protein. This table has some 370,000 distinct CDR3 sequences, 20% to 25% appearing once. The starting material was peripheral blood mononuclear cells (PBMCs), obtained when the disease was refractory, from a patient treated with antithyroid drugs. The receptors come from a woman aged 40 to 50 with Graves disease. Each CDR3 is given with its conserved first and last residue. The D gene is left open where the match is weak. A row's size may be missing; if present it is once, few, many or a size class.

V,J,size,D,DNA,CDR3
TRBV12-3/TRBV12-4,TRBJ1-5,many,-,TGTGCCAGCAGTTCCCTCTATAGCAATCAGCCCCAGCATTTT,CASSSLYSNQPQHF
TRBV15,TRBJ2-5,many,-,TGTGCCACCAGCAGTACAGGGCGGGAGACCCAGTACTTC,CATSSTGRETQYF
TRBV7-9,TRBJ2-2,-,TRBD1,TGTGCCAGCAGCGCGGACAGGGGGTTGAACACCGGGGAGCTGTTTTTT,CASSADRGLNTGELFF
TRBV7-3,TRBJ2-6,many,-,TGTGCCAGCAGCCCAGGTGCCGGGGCCAACGTCCTGACTTTC,CASSPGAGANVLTF
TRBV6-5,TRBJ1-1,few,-,TGTGCCAGCAGTTACTCAGATACCACTGAAGCTTTCTTT,CASSYSDTTEAFF
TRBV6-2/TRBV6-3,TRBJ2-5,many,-,TGTGCCAGCAGTTACTCGGACCTAGGGGTTGAGACCCAGTACTTC,CASSYSDLGVETQYF
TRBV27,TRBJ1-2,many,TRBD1,TGTGCCAGCAGTTCCGGGACAGGGGCATTTAATGGCTACACCTTC,CASSSGTGAFNGYTF
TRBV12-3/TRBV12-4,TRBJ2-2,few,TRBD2,TGTGCCAGCAGTTGGATGTTAATGGGACTAGAGAACACCGGGGAGCTGTTTTTT,CASSWMLMGLENTGELFF
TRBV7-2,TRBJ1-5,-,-,TGTGCCAGCAGCTTCAGAGGGGACAATCAGCCCCAGCATTTT,CASSFRGDNQPQHF
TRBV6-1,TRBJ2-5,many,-,TGTGCCAGCAACTTCGGGTGGGAGACCCAGTACTTC,CASNFGWETQYF
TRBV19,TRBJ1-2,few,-,TGTGCCCAACGTAACACAGGGAAGAGATATGGCTACACCTTC,CAQRNTGKRYGYTF
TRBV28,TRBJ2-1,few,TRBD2,TGTGCCAGCACGCTAGCGGGAGGGCCCTCCTACAATGAGCAGTTCTTC,CASTLAGGPSYNEQFF
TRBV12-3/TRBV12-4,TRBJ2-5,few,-,TGTGCCAGCAGTCTCCTAATGGGGTCGTACCAAGAGACCCAGTACTTC,CASSLLMGSYQETQYF
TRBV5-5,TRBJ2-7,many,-,TGTGCCAGCAGCCCAACTATGACCCGGGCCTATGAGCAGTACTTC,CASSPTMTRAYEQYF
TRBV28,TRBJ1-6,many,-,TGTGCCAGCAGCCCGAGTTCGGGGTCCCTCCACTTT,CASSPSSGSLHF
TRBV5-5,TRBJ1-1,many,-,TGTGCCAGCAGCTTGTCGGTTCGGTTCATGAACACTGAAGCTTTCTTT,CASSLSVRFMNTEAFF
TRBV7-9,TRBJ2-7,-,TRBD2,TGTGCCAGCAGCCATAGCGGGAGGACCTACGAGCAGTACTTC,CASSHSGRTYEQYF
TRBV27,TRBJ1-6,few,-,TGTGCCAGCGGTTTATCCACAGGGTGGAATTCACCCCTCCACTTT,CASGLSTGWNSPLHF
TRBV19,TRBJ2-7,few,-,TGTGCCAGTAGTAAGTTTGGTGCCTTCAGGGAGCAGTACTTC,CASSKFGAFREQYF
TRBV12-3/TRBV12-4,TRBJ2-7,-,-,TGTGCCTGCAGTTTAGATTTCTACGGGCAGTACTTC,CACSLDFYGQYF
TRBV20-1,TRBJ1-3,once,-,TGCAGTGCTAGGGTGCAGGGAAACACCATATATTTT,CSARVQGNTIYF
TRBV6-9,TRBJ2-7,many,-,TGTGCCAGCAGTTATACCGGGGGCTACGAGCAGTACTTC,CASSYTGGYEQYF
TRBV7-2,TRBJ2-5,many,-,TGTGCCAGCAGCTTAGGGCAGGGGATAGAGACCCAGTACTTC,CASSLGQGIETQYF
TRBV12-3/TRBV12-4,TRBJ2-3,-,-,TGTGCCAGCCGTTATGGGGGTCGCACAGATACGCAGTATTTT,CASRYGGRTDTQYF
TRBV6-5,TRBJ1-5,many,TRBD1,TGTGCCAGCAGTTACACCACAGGGGGCGGCAATCAGCCCCAGCATTTT,CASSYTTGGGNQPQHF
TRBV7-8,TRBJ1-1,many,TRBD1,TGTGCCAGCAGCTCGACAGGGCAGGTCACTGAAGCTTTCTTT,CASSSTGQVTEAFF
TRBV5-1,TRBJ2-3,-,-,TGCGCCAGCAGCTTGGCCTCCGAGACAGATACGCAGTATTTT,CASSLASETDTQYF
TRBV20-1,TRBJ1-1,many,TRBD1,TGCAGTGCTTACAGGGGGGGGAACACTGAAGCTTTCTTT,CSAYRGGNTEAFF
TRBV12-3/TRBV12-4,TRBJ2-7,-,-,TGTGCCAGCAGTGCACCCGCGGGGACGGGCGGGTACGAGCAGTACTTC,CASSAPAGTGGYEQYF
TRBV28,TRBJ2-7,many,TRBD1,TGCGCCAGCAGCTCCGGGACAGGGGCCTACGAGCAGTACTTC,CASSSGTGAYEQYF
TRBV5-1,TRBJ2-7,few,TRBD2,TGCGCCAGCAGGCGGACTAGCGGTTTGATTCACGAGCAGTACTTC,CASRRTSGLIHEQYF
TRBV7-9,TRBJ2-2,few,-,TGTGCCAGCAGCCCTGATTGGCTCACCGGGGAGCTGTTTTTT,CASSPDWLTGELFF
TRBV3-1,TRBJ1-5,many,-,TGTGCCAGCAGCCAGGGTTCGGGGAATCAGCCCCAGCATTTT,CASSQGSGNQPQHF
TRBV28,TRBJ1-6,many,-,TGTGCCAGCAACGGCGGCTCCTATAATTCACCCCTCCACTTT,CASNGGSYNSPLHF
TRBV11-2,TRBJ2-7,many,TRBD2,TGTGCCAGCAGCTTAGGACTAGCGGGAGGTTCCGAGCAGTACTTC,CASSLGLAGGSEQYF
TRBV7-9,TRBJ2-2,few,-,TGTGCCAGCAGCTTTATCCCATACACCGGGGAGCTGTTTTTT,CASSFIPYTGELFF
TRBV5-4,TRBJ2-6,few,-,TGTGCCAGCAGCTTACGGGACGGCGGTTCTGGGGCCAACGTCCTGACTTTC,CASSLRDGGSGANVLTF
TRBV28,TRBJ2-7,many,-,TGTGCCAGCAGTTTAACCCTCCCGGGGCTAGCATTCTACGAGCAGTACTTC,CASSLTLPGLAFYEQYF
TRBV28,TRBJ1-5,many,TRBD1,TGTGCCAGCAGTTTTCCGGGACAGGGGGCCGAGCCCCAGCATTTT,CASSFPGQGAEPQHF
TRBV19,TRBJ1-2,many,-,TGTGCCAGTAGTTCACGCGACAGACGGGACTATGGCTACACCTTC,CASSSRDRRDYGYTF
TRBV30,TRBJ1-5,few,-,TGTGCCTGGAGAGGGACCCCCAATCAGCCCCAGCATTTT,CAWRGTPNQPQHF
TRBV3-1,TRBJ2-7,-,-,TGTGCCAGCAGCCAAGAGGCTCCCTACGAGCAGTACTTC,CASSQEAPYEQYF
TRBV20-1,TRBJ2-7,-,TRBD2,TGCAGTGCTAGAGCCAGACTAGCGGGAGGCGAGCAGTACTTC,CSARARLAGGEQYF
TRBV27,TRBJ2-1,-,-,TGTGCCAGTCCGGGACACCCAGGATACAATGAGCAGTTCTTC,CASPGHPGYNEQFF
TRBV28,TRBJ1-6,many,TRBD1,TGTGCCAGCAGTCCCACAGGGGGCGGTTCACCCCTCCACTTT,CASSPTGGGSPLHF
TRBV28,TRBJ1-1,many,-,TGTGCCAGCAGCCTTCTAAGGATGAACACTGAAGCTTTCTTT,CASSLLRMNTEAFF
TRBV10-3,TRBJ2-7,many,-,TGTGCCATCAGTGCTTCGGACTGGCGAGGGGGGGAGCAGTACTTC,CAISASDWRGGEQYF
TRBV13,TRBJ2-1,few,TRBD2,TGTGCCAGCAGCTTACGAGTTAGCGGGGGCCCTGAGCAGTTCTTC,CASSLRVSGGPEQFF
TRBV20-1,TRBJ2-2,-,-,TGCAGTGCCGGACAGAGCACCGGGGAGCTGTTTTTT,CSAGQSTGELFF
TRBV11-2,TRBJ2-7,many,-,TGTGCCAGCAGCCCAACCCGACTAGACGAGCAGTACTTC,CASSPTRLDEQYF
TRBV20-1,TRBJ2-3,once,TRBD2,TGCAGTGCTGGAGAGCGGGAGGGCCCAACAGATACGCAGTATTTT,CSAGEREGPTDTQYF
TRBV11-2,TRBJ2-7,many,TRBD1,TGTGCCAGCAGGAACCCGGGGACAGGTCCTATCTACGAGCAGTACTTC,CASRNPGTGPIYEQYF
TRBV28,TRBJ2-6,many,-,TGTGCCAGCAGCCAGACACGGTCCGGGGCCAACGTCCTGACTTTC,CASSQTRSGANVLTF
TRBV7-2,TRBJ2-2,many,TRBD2,TGTGCCAGCAGCCTCGGGACTAGTGACATCGGGGAGCTGTTTTTT,CASSLGTSDIGELFF
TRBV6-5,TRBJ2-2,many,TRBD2,TGTGCCAGCAGTTATTTCGGGACTAGCGGCACCGGGGAGCTGTTTTTT,CASSYFGTSGTGELFF